Below, one TCR beta chain is given with its context. The antigen it binds to is not known. Base qualities are not recorded, but no much larger clone differs from it by a single base. The data derive from a study of T cell changes during pregnancy in multiple sclerosis (dated by TCRdb to the late 2010s). Some background on the complete study: In women with multiple sclerosis, the researchers looked at how the T cell repertoire shifted as pregnancy progressed.

The receptor library was made with the immunoSEQ multiplex PCR assay. TCRdb took over this immuneACCESS table, retaining in-frame rearrangements with V and J assigned. Such tables are incomplete; in checked studies, under half of the missing clones stem from an unresolved V gene, and the remainder is unexplained. Across this sample there are more than 60,000 clones, with 75% to 95% seen only once. Jointly, the top ten make up just over 0.85% of the sample. The CDR3 contains 14 residues, cysteine and phenylalanine counted. This entry keeps only the CDR3 DNA: 42 bases, framed from base 1. Between the V and J ends, shortened by 0 bases and 0 bases respectively, the junction contains 5 bases. As encoded in the germline V gene, CDR1 is ENHRY while CDR2 is SYGVKD.

The TCR comes from a female donor with multiple sclerosis, enrolled in a pregnancy study. Sample: peripheral blood, taken before pregnancy. This receptor chain uses TRBV10-3 and TRBJ1-1; no D segment can be confidently identified. The CDR3 loop reads CAISESSMNTEAFF. The sequence in DNA is TGTGCCATCAGTGAGTCGAGTATGAACACTGAAGCTTTCTTT.